This T cell receptor (beta chain) was recorded in a study of blood T cell repertoires in COVID-19. Study-level background: The United States, Italy and Spain were the sources of the acute and convalescent COVID-19 samples. From T cells, B-cell-depleted T cells, or PBMCs came the material, which was cDNA or gDNA.

Germline loops: CDR1 SGHRS, CDR2 YFSETQ. This CDR3 comprises 16 residues. The V segment lost 4 bases and the J segment 0 bases; nucleotides outside the gene matches: 5. Per the study methods: Amplification from reference gene primers served as the basis for estimated nucleated cell counts. Profiling relied on immunoSEQ multiplex PCR, and the TCRdb table lists in-frame clones only, not all of them. The V and J calls and the clone size are those of that table, but D and trimming were determined from the DNA. The data hold approximately 670,000 clones, with 80% to 90% observed a single time. The chain couples TRBV5-1 to TRBJ2-2, with TRBD1 identical over 8 bases. Sequenced sample: peripheral blood. This TCR was recovered from a woman between 18 and 30 years old with acute or convalescent COVID-19. CDR3 DNA: TGCGCCAGCAGCGGATGGGACAGGTCGAACACCGGGGAGCTGTTTTTT. Its protein product is CASSGWDRSNTGELFF.